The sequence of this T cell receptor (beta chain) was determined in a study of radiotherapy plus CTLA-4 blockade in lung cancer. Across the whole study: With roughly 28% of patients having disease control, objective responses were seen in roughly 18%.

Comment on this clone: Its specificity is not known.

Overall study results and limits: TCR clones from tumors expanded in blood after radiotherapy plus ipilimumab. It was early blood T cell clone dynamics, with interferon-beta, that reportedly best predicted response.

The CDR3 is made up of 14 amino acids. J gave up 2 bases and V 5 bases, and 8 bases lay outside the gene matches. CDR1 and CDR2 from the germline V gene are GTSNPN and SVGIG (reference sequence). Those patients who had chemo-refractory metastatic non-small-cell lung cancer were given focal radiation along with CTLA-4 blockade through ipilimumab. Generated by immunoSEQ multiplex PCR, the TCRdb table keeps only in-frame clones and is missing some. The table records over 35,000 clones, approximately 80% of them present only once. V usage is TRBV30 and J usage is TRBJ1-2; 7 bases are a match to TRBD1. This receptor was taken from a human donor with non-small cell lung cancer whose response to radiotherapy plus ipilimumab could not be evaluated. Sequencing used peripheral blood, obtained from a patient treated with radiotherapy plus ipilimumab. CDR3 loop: CAWVYGTANYGYTF. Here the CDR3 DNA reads TGTGCCTGGGTTTATGGGACAGCAAACTATGGCTACACCTTC.